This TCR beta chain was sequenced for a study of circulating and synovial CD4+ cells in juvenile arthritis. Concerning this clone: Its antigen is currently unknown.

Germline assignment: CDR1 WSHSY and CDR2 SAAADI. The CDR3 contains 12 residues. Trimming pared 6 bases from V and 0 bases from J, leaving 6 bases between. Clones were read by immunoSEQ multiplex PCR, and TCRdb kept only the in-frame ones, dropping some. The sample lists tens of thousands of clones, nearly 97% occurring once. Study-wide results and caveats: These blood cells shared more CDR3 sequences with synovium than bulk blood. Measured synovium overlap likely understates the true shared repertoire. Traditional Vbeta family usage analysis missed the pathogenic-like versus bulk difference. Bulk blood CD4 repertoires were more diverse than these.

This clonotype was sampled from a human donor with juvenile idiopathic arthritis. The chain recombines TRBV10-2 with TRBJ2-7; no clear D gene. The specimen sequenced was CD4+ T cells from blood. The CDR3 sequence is CASSSDSYEQYF. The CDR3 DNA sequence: TGCGCCAGCAGCTCAGACTCCTACGAGCAGTACTTC.